Below, one T cell receptor beta chain is given with its context. Authors' analysis steps: Quantification of nucleated cells was approximated via reference gene primer amplification. TCRdb keeps only in-frame clones here, not all; method: immunoSEQ multiplex PCR. That table is the source of V, J and clone size, and D and trimming were worked out from the DNA. Among 310,000 or so clones, approximately 90% were seen once, and the ten largest hold roughly 2%. The data were obtained in a study of blood T cell repertoires in COVID-19. Study context: Researchers got acute and convalescent COVID-19 samples from the United States, Italy and Spain. PBMCs, B-cell-depleted T cells, or T cells were the source of the cDNA or gDNA that made up the material.

Trimming at V came to 0 bases and at J to 0 bases, leaving 20 bases not matched to a gene. Germline V lookup: CDR1 SGHRS, CDR2 YFSETQ. The CDR3 has 21 amino acids. The V and J genes are TRBV5-1 and TRBJ1-1, with 7 nucleotides matching TRBD1. The clonotype originates from a woman aged 50 to 60 who had recovered from COVID-19. The sample was peripheral blood. The CDR3 protein is CASSLEAGDRAHIDMNTEAFF. CDR3 DNA: TGCGCCAGCAGCTTGGAAGCTGGGGACAGAGCCCATATAGACATGAACACTGAAGCTTTCTTT.